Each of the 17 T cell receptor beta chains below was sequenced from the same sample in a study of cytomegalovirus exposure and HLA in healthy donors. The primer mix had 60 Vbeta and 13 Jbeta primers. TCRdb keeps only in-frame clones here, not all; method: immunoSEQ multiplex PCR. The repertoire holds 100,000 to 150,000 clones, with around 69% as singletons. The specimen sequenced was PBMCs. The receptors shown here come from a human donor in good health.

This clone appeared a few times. The CDR3 here is CASSLLGRGQETQYF. In DNA form, the CDR3 reads TGTGCCAGCAGCTTACTCGGGCGGGGACAAGAGACCCAGTACTTC. The chain links TRBV5-6 to TRBJ2-5, with D possibly being TRBD2 (6 bases). The CDR3 has 15 amino acids. V was trimmed by 2 bases and J by 2 bases, leaving 13 bases between them. Per the germline V gene, CDR1 is SGHDT and CDR2 is YYEEEE.

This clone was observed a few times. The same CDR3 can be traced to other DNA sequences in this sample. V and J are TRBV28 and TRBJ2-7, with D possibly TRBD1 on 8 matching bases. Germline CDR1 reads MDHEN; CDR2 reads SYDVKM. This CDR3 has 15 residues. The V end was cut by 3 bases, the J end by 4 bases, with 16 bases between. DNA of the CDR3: TGTGCCAGCAGTTTTGCCGGACAGGGAGGGTACGAGCAGTACTTC. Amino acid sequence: CASSFAGQGGYEQYF.

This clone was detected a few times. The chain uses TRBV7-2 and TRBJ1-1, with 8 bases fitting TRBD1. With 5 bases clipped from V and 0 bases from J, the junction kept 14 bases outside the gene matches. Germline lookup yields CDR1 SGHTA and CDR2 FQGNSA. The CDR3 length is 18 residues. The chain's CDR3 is CASSPGTGQGGVNTEAFF. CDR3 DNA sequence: TGTGCCAGCAGCCCCGGAACTGGACAGGGAGGAGTGAACACTGAAGCTTTCTTT.

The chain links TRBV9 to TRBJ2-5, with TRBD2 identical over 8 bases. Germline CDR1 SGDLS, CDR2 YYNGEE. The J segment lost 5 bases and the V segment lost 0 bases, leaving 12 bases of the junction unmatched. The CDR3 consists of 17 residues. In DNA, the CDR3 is TGTGCCAGCAGCGTAGCCGGGGGGGCGCTTAGGATGGAGACCCAGTACTTC. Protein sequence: CASSVAGGALRMETQYF. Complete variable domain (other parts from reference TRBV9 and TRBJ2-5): DSGVTQTPKHLITATGQRVTLRCSPRSGDLSVYWYQQSLDQGLQFLIQYYNGEERAKGNILERFSAQQFPDLHSELNLSSLELGDSALYFCASSVAGGALRMETQYFGPGTRLLVL.

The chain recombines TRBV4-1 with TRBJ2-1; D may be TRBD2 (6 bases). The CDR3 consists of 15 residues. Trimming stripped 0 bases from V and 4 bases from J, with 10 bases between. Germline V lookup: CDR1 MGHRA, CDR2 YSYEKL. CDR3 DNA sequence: TGCGCCAGCAGCCAAGAGCCTAGCGTTTACAATGAGCAGTTCTTC. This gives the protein CASSQEPSVYNEQFF.

CDR3 DNA sequence: TGTGCCAGCAGCCAAGGGGGATGGGGGCTTCAAACCTACGAGCAGTACTTC. Translated: CASSQGGWGLQTYEQYF. This sequence joins TRBV14 and TRBJ2-7, with a possible D match to TRBD1 (6 bases). CDR1 and CDR2 (germline): SGHDN, FVKESK. V shed 1 base and J shed 2 bases, with 18 bases lying between them. The CDR3 consists of 17 residues.

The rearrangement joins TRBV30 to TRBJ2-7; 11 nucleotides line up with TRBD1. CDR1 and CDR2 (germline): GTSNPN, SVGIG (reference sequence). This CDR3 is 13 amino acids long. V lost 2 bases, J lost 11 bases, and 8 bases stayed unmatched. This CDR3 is CAWSLSPGQGEYF. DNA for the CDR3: TGTGCCTGGAGTTTATCCCCGGGACAGGGGGAGTACTTC.

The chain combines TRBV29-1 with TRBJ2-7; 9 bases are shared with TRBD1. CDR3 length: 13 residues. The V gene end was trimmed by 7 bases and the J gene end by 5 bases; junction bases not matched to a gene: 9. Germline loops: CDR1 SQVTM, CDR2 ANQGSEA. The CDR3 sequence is CSGPGQGIHEQYF. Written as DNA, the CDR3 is TGCAGCGGACCGGGACAGGGTATTCACGAGCAGTACTTC.

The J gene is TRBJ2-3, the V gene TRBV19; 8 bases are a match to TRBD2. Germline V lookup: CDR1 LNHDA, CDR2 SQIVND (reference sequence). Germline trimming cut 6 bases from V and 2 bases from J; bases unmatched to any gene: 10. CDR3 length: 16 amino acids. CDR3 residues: CASRERGRRNTDTQYF. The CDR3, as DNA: TGTGCCAGTAGGGAACGCGGGAGGAGGAACACAGATACGCAGTATTTT. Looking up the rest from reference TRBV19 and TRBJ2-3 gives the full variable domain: DGGITQSPKYLFRKEGQNVTLSCEQNLNHDAMYWYRQDPGQGLRLIYYSQIVNDFQKGDIAEGYSVSREKKESFPLTVTSAQKNPTAFYLCASRERGRRNTDTQYFGPGTRLTVL.

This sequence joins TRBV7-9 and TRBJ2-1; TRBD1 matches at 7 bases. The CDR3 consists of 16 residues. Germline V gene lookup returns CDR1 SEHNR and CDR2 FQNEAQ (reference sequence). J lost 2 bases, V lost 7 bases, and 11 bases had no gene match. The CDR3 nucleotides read TGTGCCAGCACCCCTAACAGGGGAAGGGCCTACAATGAGCAGTTCTTC. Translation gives CASTPNRGRAYNEQFF.

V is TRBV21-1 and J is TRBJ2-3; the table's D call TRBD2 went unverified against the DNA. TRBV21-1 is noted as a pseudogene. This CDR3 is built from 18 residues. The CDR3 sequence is CASSAHPEAGGPTDTQYF. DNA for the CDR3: TGTGCCAGCAGCGCGCACCCCGAAGCGGGGGGGCCAACAGATACGCAGTATTTT.

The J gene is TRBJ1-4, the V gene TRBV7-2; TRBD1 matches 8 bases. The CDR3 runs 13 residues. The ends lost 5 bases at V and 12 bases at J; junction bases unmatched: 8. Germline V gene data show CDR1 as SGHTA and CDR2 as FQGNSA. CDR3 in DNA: TGTGCCAGCAGCCGACTCAGGGGGCTGGAACTGTTTTTT. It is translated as CASSRLRGLELFF.

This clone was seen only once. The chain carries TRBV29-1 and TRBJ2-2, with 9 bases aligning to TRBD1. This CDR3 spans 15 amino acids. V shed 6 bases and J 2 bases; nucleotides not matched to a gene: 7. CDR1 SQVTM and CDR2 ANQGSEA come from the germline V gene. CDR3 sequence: CSVRTGGLNTGELFF. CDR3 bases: TGCAGCGTACGCACAGGGGGCCTAAACACCGGGGAGCTGTTTTTT.

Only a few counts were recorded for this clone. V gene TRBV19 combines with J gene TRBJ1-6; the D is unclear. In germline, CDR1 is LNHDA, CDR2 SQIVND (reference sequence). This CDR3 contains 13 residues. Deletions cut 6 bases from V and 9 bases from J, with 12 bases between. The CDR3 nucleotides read TGTGCCAGTAGACCGTCCGGTGGTTCACCCCTCCACTTT. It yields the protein CASRPSGGSPLHF.

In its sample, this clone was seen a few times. CDR3 amino acids: CASSRRLVDRETDTQYF. In DNA form, the CDR3 reads TGTGCCAGCAGCCGCCGGCTGGTGGACAGGGAAACAGATACGCAGTATTTT. The gene calls are TRBV11-2 and TRBJ2-3; 8 nucleotides match TRBD1. The CDR3 totals 17 residues. The trim removed 5 bases at V and 3 bases at J, leaving 13 bases unmatched. Germline-derived CDR1 and CDR2 are SGHAT and FQNNGV.

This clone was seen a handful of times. In nucleotides, the CDR3 is TGTGCCAGCAGCTTAGTTAGGACAGGGACAAAACTGTTTTTT. Translating gives CASSLVRTGTKLFF. The chain employs TRBV11-2 and TRBJ1-4, with 8 nucleotides matching TRBD1. This CDR3 region has 14 residues. Germline V gene data show CDR1 as SGHAT and CDR2 as FQNNGV. The V segment lost 1 base and the J segment 10 bases; nucleotides outside the gene matches: 5.

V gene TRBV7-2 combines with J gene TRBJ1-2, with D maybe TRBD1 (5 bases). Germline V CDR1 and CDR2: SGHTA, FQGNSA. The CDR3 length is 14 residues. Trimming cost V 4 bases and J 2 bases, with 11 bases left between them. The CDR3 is CASSSLSGNYGYTF. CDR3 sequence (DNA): TGTGCCAGCAGCTCCCTATCAGGGAACTATGGCTACACCTTC.